This section outlines one T cell receptor (beta chain) sequence together with its context. Antigen specificity is unknown. Libraries were prepared by immunoSEQ multiplex PCR; TCRdb keeps only in-frame clonotypes and omits some of them. Among about 220,000 clones, 75% to 95% were seen once, and the ten largest hold about 0.95%. This entry belongs to a study of cytomegalovirus exposure and HLA in healthy donors. Regarding the study as a whole: In the 130 or so validation repertoires, a later analysis found that first-cohort TCR clusters tended to co-occur. In vitro assays verified that three CMV-associated chains recognized CMV antigens specifically. Investigators reported under 200 TCR beta chains as tied to cytomegalovirus.

The CDR3 length is 13 residues. The V gene's germline CDR1 is MNHNS and CDR2 SASEGT. V dropped 2 bases and J dropped 9 bases, with 10 bases sitting between them. The specimen was PBMCs. The sequence came from a woman under 30 in good health and CMV-seronegative. The chain joins TRBV6-1 to TRBJ2-2; D unclear. The DNA for the CDR3 is TGTGCCAGCAGTGAAACTTACTTGCGGGAGCTGTTTTTT. Translating gives CASSETYLRELFF.